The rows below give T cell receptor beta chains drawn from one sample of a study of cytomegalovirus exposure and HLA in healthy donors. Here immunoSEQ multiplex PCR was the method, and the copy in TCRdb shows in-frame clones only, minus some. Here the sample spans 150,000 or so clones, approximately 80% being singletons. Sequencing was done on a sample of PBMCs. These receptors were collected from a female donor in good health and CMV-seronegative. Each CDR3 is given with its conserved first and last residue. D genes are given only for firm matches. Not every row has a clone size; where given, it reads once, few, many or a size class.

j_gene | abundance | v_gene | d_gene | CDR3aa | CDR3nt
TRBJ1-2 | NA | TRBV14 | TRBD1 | CASSQKQGKYGYTF | TGTGCCAGCAGCCAAAAACAGGGGAAGTATGGCTACACCTTC
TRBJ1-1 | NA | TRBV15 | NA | CATSARLNTEAFF | TGTGCCACCAGCGCCCGGTTGAACACTGAAGCTTTCTTT
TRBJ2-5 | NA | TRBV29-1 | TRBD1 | CSVGQGFLLQETQYF | TGCAGCGTAGGACAGGGGTTCTTACTCCAAGAGACCCAGTACTTC
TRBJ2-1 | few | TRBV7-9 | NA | CASAGYNEQFF | TGTGCCAGCGCCGGGTACAATGAGCAGTTCTTC
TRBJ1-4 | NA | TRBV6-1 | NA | CASSPPAGAGEKLFF | TGTGCCAGCAGTCCCCCAGCAGGGGCAGGGGAAAAACTGTTTTTT
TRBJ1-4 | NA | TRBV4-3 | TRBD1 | CASSQEMSGTGSQANEKLFF | TGCGCCAGCAGCCAAGAGATGTCCGGGACAGGGTCTCAAGCTAATGAAAAACTGTTTTTT
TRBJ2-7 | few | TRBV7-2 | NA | CASSLGRGSVEQYF | TGTGCCAGCAGCTTGGGCAGGGGATCTGTCGAGCAGTACTTC
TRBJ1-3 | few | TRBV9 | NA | CASSVDGVNTIYF | TGTGCCAGCAGCGTAGACGGGGTTAACACCATATATTTT
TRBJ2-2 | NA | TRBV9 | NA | CASSPRVQSVGRTGELFF | TGTGCCAGCAGCCCGAGGGTGCAGTCGGTCGGAAGGACCGGGGAGCTGTTTTTT
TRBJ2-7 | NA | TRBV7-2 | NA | CASSPGLPYEQYF | TGTGCCAGCAGCCCGGGACTCCCCTACGAGCAGTACTTC
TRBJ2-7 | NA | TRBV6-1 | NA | CASSGNSPYEQYF | TGTGCCAGCAGTGGCAACAGCCCCTACGAGCAGTACTTC
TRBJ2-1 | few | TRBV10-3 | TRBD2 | CAISESRTSGSGEQFF | TGTGCCATCAGTGAGTCTCGGACTAGCGGGAGCGGTGAGCAGTTCTTC
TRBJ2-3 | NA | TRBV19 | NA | CASRNYGVGEEYF | TGTGCCAGTAGAAACTACGGGGTTGGGGAAGAGTATTTT
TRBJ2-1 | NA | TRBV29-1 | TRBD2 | CSVQVRPTSGGGSRNEQFF | TGCAGCGTTCAGGTTCGCCCGACTAGCGGGGGAGGGAGTCGGAATGAGCAGTTCTTC
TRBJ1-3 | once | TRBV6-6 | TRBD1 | CASRPGTGRENTIYF | TGTGCCAGCAGACCCGGGACAGGGAGGGAAAACACCATATATTTT
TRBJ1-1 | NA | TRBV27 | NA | CASSWTDPNTEAFF | TGTGCCAGCAGTTGGACAGACCCGAACACTGAAGCTTTCTTT
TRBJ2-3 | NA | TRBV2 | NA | CASTLEGAIDTQYF | TGTGCCAGCACCCTGGAGGGGGCGATAGATACGCAGTATTTT
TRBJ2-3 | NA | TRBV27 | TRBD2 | CASSSQGLAGITDTQYF | TGTGCCAGCAGTTCACAAGGACTAGCGGGAATCACAGATACGCAGTATTTT
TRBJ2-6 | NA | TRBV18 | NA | CASSLIISGPSGANVLTF | TGTGCCAGCTCACTAATAATTTCTGGCCCCTCTGGGGCCAACGTCCTGACTTTC
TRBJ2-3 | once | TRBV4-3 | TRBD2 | CASSQDLLGNGRTSADTQYF | TGCGCCAGCAGCCAAGATTTATTGGGTAATGGTCGGACTAGTGCAGATACGCAGTATTTT
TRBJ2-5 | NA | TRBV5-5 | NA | CASSLEVRTTSNRKETQYF | TGTGCCAGCAGCTTGGAAGTCAGGACTACCTCAAACCGTAAAGAGACCCAGTACTTC
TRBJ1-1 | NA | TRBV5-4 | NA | CASSFDSNTEAFF | TGTGCCAGCAGCTTTGACTCGAACACTGAAGCTTTCTTT
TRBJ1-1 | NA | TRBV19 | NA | CASSIVGVATEAFF | TGTGCCAGTAGTATAGTAGGGGTGGCCACTGAAGCTTTCTTT
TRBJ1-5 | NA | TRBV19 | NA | CASSSTDQPQHF | TGTGCCAGTAGCTCCACAGACCAGCCCCAGCATTTT
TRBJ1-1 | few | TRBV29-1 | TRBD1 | CSGHRGENTEAFF | TGCAGCGGGCACAGGGGGGAAAACACTGAAGCTTTCTTT
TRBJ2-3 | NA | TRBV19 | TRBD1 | CASSVLGRGPTDTQYF | TGTGCCAGTAGCGTCCTTGGCAGGGGGCCCACAGATACGCAGTATTTT
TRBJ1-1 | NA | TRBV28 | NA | CASSTLDRNTEAFF | TGTGCCAGCAGTACCTTAGACAGAAACACTGAAGCTTTCTTT
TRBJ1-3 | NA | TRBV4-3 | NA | CASSRAPGDSGNTIYF | TGCGCCAGCAGCCGAGCCCCAGGTGACTCTGGAAACACCATATATTTT
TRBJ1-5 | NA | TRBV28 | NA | CASSLGGTNQPQHF | TGTGCCAGCAGTTTGGGAGGGACCAATCAGCCCCAGCATTTT
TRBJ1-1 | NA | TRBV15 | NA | CATSRGRGGDTEAFF | TGTGCCACCAGCAGAGGACGGGGTGGCGACACTGAAGCTTTCTTT
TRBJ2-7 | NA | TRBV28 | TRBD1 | CASSRTGAYEQYF | TGTGCCAGCAGTCGTACAGGGGCCTACGAGCAGTACTTC
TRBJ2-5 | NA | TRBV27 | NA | CASSLQGPTPETQYF | TGTGCCAGCAGTTTACAGGGCCCTACTCCCGAGACCCAGTACTTC
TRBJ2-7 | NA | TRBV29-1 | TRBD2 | CSVDHTTNQREVSDEQYF | TGCAGCGTTGATCACACCACAAACCAGCGGGAGGTGTCCGACGAGCAGTACTTC
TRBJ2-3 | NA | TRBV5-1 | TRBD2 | CASRGGGATDTQYF | TGCGCCAGTCGGGGCGGGGGGGCCACAGATACGCAGTATTTT
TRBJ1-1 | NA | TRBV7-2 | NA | CASRVGQQNTEAFF | TGTGCCAGCAGGGTGGGGCAGCAGAACACTGAAGCTTTCTTT
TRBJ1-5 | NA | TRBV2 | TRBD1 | CASTFGQGGYSNQPQHF | TGTGCCAGCACTTTCGGACAGGGGGGCTATAGCAATCAGCCCCAGCATTTT
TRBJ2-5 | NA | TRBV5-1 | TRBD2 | CASSGGVWQETQYF | TGCGCCAGCAGCGGGGGGGTGTGGCAAGAGACCCAGTACTTC
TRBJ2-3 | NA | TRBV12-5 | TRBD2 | CASGPRGGDTQYF | TGTGCTAGTGGCCCACGGGGGGGGGATACGCAGTATTTT
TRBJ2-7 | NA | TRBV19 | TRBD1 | CASSIRDRVYEQYF | TGTGCCAGTAGTATCCGGGACAGGGTCTACGAGCAGTACTTC
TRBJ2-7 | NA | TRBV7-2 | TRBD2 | CASSLAGRERSYEQYF | TGTGCCAGCAGCTTAGCCGGGCGGGAGAGATCCTACGAGCAGTACTTC
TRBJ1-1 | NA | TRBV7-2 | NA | CASSSGNNAFF | TGTGCCAGCAGCTCGGGGAATAACGCTTTCTTT
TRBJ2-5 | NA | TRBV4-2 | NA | CASSQDTASGGGTQYF | TGTGCCAGCAGCCAAGACACGGCTAGCGGAGGGGGGACCCAGTACTTC
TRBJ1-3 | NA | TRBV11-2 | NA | CASSPMGGAGNTIYF | TGTGCCAGCAGCCCGATGGGGGGGGCTGGAAACACCATATATTTT
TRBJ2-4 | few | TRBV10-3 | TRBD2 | CAISGTSGSLGDIQYF | TGTGCCATCAGTGGGACTAGCGGGAGTTTGGGAGACATTCAGTACTTC
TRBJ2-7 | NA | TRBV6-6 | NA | CASSGGSYEQYF | TGTGCCAGCAGCGGGGGTTCCTACGAGCAGTACTTC
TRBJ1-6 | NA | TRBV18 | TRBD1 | CASSPEGQGYSPLHF | TGTGCCAGCTCACCGGAGGGACAGGGCTATTCACCCCTCCACTTT
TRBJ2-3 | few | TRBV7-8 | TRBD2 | CASSLAGQGSSGRAADTQYF | TGTGCCAGCAGCTTAGCGGGGCAGGGGAGTAGCGGGAGGGCGGCAGATACGCAGTATTTT
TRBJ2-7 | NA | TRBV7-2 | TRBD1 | CASSARGQWTYEQYF | TGTGCCAGCAGCGCCAGGGGGCAATGGACCTACGAGCAGTACTTC
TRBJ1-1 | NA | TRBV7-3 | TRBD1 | CASSFRARQGQAFF | TGTGCCAGCAGCTTCCGCGCGCGACAGGGCCAAGCTTTCTTT
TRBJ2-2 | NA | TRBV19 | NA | CASDRLGTGELFF | TGTGCCAGTGACAGACTGGGAACCGGGGAGCTGTTTTTT
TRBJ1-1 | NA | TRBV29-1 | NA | CSVDLYTEAFF | TGCAGCGTTGACCTTTATACTGAAGCTTTCTTT
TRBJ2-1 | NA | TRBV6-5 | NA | CASSYSGGQDKFF | TGTGCCAGCAGTTACTCCGGTGGGCAAGATAAGTTCTTC
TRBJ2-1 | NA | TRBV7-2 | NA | CASPRRGAIGEQFF | TGTGCCAGCCCTCGCCGGGGGGCAATCGGTGAGCAGTTCTTC
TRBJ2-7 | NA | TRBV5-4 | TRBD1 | CARTRRDRGSYEQYF | TGTGCCAGAACTAGGCGGGACAGGGGCTCCTACGAGCAGTACTTC
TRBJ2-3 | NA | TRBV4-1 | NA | CASSQDPGYTQYF | TGCGCCAGCAGCCAAGATCCCGGGTACACGCAGTATTTT
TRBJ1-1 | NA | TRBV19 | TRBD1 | CASSIDRGYTEAFF | TGTGCCAGTAGTATCGACAGGGGGTACACTGAAGCTTTCTTT
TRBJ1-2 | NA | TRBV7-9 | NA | CASSPGVLIGYTF | TGTGCCAGCAGCCCCGGAGTTTTGATAGGCTACACCTTC
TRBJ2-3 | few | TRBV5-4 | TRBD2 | CASSPILSGGAFGTDTQYF | TGTGCCAGCAGCCCTATTCTTAGCGGGGGGGCCTTTGGCACAGATACGCAGTATTTT
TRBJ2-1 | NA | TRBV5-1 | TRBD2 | CASSTRLAGSLYNEQFF | TGCGCCAGCAGTACGCGACTAGCGGGGAGTTTATACAATGAGCAGTTCTTC
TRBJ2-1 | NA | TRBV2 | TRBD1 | CASSGGQGVYNEQFF | TGTGCCAGCAGTGGGGGACAGGGGGTCTACAATGAGCAGTTCTTC